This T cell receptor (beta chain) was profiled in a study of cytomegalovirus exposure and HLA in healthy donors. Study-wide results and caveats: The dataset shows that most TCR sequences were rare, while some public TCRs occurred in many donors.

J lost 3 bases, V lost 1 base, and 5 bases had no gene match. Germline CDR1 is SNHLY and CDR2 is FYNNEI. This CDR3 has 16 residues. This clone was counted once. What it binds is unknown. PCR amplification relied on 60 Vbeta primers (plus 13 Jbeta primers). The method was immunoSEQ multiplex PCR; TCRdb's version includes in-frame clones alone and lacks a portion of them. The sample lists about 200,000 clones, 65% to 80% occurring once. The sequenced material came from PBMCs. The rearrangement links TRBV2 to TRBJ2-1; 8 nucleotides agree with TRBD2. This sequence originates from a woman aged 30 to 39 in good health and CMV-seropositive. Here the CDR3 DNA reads TGTGCCAGCAGTGAAGTGGGGACTAGTTACTACAATGAGCAGTTCTTC. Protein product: CASSEVGTSYYNEQFF.